Included here is one TCR beta chain sequence, with context. The antigen is unknown. This record comes from a study of cytomegalovirus exposure and HLA in healthy donors. Overall study: Of all 370 or so donors who were genotyped, around 79% belonged to the Caucasian-associated ancestry cluster. Regarding the study as a whole: No immune exposure information besides CMV serostatus was available. The study flagged roughly 160 TCR beta chains as cytomegalovirus-associated.

Between the trimmed V and J ends, which lost 4 bases and 6 bases, there was a span of 15 bases. CDR1 and CDR2 (germline): GTSNPN, SVGIG (reference sequence). The CDR3 covers 14 residues. The donors (healthy individuals) were bone marrow donors. PCR amplification relied on 60 Vbeta primers (plus 13 Jbeta primers). Libraries were prepared by immunoSEQ multiplex PCR; TCRdb keeps only in-frame clonotypes and omits some of them. The sample lists about 110,000 clones; 65% to 80% were seen once. Sequenced input: PBMCs. The TCR sequence derives from a man aged 30-40 years in good health and CMV-seropositive. The genes are TRBV30 and TRBJ2-2, with D possibly being TRBD1 (5 bases). This CDR3 reads CAWIPIRAAGELFF. CDR3 nucleotide sequence: TGTGCCTGGATTCCGATCAGGGCAGCCGGGGAGCTGTTTTTT.